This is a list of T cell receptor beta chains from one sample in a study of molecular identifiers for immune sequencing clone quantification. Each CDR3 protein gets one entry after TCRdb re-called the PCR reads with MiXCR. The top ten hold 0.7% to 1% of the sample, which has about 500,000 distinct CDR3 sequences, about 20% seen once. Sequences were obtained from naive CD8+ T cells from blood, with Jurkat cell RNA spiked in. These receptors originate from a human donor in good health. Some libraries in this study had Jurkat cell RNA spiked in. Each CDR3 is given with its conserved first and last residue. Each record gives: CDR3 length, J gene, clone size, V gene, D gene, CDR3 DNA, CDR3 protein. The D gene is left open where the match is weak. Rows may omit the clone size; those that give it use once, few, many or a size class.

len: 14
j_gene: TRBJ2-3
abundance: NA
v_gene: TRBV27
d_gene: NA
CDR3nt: TGTGCCAGCAGAACTCCCGCCTTCTCAGATACGCAGTATTTT
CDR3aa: CASRTPAFSDTQYF

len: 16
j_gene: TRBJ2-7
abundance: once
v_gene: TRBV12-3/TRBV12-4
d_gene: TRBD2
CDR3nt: TGTGCCAGCAGTTTAGGACTAGCGGAGTTATTGTACGAGCAGTACTTC
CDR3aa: CASSLGLAELLYEQYF

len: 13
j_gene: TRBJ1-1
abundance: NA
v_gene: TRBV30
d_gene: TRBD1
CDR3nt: TGTGCCTGGACCGTCCCCTACAGGGGTGAAGCTTCCTTT
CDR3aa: CAWTVPYRGEASF

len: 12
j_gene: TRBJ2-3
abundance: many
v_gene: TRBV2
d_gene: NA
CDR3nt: TGTGCCAGCAGTGATCAATCGGATACGCAGTATTTT
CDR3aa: CASSDQSDTQYF

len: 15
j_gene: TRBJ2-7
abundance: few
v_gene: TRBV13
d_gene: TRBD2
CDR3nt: TGTGCCAGCAGCTCCACCTTAGCGGGGGCCTACGAGCAGTACTTC
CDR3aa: CASSSTLAGAYEQYF

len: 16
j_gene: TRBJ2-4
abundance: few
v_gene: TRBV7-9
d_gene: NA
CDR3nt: TGTGCCAGCAGCCCGGGAGTGGGTGGGGCCAAAAACATTCAGTACTTC
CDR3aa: CASSPGVGGAKNIQYF

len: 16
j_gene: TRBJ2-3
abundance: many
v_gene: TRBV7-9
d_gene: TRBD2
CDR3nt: TGTGCCAGCAGCCTTGGACTAGCGGTGATAACGGATACGCAGTATTTT
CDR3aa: CASSLGLAVITDTQYF

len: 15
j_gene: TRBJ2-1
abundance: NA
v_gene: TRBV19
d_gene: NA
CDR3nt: TGTGCCAGTAGCCCGCACCAAAGGCTGCTAAGTGAGCAGTTCTTC
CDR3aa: CASSPHQRLLSEQFF

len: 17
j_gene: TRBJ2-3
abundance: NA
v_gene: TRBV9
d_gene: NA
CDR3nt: TGTGCCAGCAGCTATAACCCGGGGGGCGTTAGCACAGATACGCAGTATTTT
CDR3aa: CASSYNPGGVSTDTQYF

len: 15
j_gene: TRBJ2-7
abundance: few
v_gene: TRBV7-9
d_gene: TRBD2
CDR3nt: TGTGCCAGCAGCTTATACAGCGGGAGGGCTGACGAGCAGTACTTC
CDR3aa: CASSLYSGRADEQYF

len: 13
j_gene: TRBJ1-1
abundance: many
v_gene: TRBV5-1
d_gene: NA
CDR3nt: TGCGCCAGCAGCAGTACACAGGGCACTGAAGCTTTCTTT
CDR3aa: CASSSTQGTEAFF

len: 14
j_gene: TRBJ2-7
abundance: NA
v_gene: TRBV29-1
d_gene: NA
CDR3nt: TGCAGCGTTGGAACACGACTTCCCCCCTACGAGCAGTACTTC
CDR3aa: CSVGTRLPPYEQYF

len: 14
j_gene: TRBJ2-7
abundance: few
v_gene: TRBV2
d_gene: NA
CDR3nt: TGTGCCAGCAGTGACCGCCCAGGGTCCTACGAGCAGTACTTC
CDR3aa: CASSDRPGSYEQYF

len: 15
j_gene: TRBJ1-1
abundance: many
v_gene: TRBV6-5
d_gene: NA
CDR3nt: TGTGCCAGCAGTTACTCCATGGGGCAGAACACTGAAGCTTTCTTT
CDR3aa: CASSYSMGQNTEAFF

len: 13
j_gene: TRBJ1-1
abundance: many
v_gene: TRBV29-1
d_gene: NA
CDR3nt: TGCAGCGTTGACGTGAAGGGGAACACTGAAGCTTTCTTT
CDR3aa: CSVDVKGNTEAFF

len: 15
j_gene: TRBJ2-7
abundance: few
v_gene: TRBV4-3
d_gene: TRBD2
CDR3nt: TGCGCCAGCAGCCAAGGTGGGACTAACTCCTACGAGCAGTACTTC
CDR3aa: CASSQGGTNSYEQYF

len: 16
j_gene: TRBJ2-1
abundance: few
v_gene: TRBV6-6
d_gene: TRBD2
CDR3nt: TGTGCCAGCAGTTACTCGAATAGCGGGGGATACAATGAGCAGTTCTTC
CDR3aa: CASSYSNSGGYNEQFF

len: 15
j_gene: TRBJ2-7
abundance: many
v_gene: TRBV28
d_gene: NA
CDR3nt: TGTGCCAGCAGTTTGCCCCGGACCCACTCCTACGAGCAGTACTTC
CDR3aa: CASSLPRTHSYEQYF

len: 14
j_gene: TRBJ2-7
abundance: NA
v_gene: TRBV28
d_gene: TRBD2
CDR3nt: TGTGCCAGCAGTCGAGGGACTAGGAGTTACGAGCAGTACTTC
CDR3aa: CASSRGTRSYEQYF

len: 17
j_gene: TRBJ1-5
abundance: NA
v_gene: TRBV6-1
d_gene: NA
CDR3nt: TGTGCCAGCAGTGAAGTCCTATCGGGTTCGGTCGGTCAGCCCCAGCATTTT
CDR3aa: CASSEVLSGSVGQPQHF

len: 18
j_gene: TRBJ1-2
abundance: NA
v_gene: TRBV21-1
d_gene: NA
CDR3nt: TGTGCCAGCAGCAAACTCAGGGGGCGATCTCTAAAGAACTATGGCTACACCTTC
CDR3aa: CASSKLRGRSLKNYGYTF

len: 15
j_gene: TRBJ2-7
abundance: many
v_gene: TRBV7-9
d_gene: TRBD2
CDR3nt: TGTGCCAGCAGCTCGGGGGGTGGTACTACCTACGAGCAGTACTTC
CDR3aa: CASSSGGGTTYEQYF

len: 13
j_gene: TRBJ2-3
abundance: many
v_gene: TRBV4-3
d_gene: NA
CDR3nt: TGCGCCAGCAGCCCAAGTCCCACAGATACGCAGTATTTT
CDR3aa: CASSPSPTDTQYF

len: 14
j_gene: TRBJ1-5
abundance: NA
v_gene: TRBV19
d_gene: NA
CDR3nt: TGTGCCAGTAGTATATCAGGGTCCAATCAGCCCCAGCATTTT
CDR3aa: CASSISGSNQPQHF

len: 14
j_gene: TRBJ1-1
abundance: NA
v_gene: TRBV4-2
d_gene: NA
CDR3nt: TGTGCCGGCAGCCAGGGAGGGGTTGACACTGAAGCTTTCTTT
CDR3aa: CAGSQGGVDTEAFF

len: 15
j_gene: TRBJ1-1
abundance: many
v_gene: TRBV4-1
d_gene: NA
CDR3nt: TGCGCCAGCAGCCGTCCCCATAGGGGTGACACTGAAGCTTTCTTT
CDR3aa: CASSRPHRGDTEAFF

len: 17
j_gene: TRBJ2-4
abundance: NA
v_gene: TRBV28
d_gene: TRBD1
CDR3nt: TGTGCCAGCAGTCTAACCGGACAGGGGCTAGCCAAAAACATTCAGTACTTC
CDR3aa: CASSLTGQGLAKNIQYF

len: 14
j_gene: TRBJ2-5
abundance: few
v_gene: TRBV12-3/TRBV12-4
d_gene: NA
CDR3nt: TGTGCCAGCAGTCCAATGTGGGGGCAAGAGACCCAGTACTTC
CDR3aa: CASSPMWGQETQYF

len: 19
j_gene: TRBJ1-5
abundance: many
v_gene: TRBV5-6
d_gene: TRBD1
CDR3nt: TGTGCCAGCAGCGCCACGACCGGGACAGGGATGTTCAACAATCAGCCCCAGCATTTT
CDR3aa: CASSATTGTGMFNNQPQHF

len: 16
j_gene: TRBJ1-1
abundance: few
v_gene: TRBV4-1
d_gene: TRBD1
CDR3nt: TGCGCCAGCAGCCAAGATGGCACAGGGGGAAACACTGAAGCTTTCTTT
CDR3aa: CASSQDGTGGNTEAFF

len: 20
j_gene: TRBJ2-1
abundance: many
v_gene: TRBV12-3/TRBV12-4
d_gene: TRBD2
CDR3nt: TGTGCCAGCAGTTTAGGGGGTCCGACTAGCGGGAGGGCCCTCGTCAATGAGCAGTTCTTC
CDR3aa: CASSLGGPTSGRALVNEQFF

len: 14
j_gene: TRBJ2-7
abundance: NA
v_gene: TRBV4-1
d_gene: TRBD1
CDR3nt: TGCGCCAGCAGCCAACCGGACAGGGACTACGAGCAGTACTTC
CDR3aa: CASSQPDRDYEQYF

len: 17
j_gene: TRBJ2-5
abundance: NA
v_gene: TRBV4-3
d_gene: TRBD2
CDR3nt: TGCGCCAGCAGCCGAACCGCTAGCGGGTGGATACAAGAGACCCAGTACTTC
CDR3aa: CASSRTASGWIQETQYF

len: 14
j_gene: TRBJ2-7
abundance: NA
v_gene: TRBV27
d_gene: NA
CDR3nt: TGTGCCAGCAGTTGGCGAACAGACGGCTACGAGCAGTACTTC
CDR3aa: CASSWRTDGYEQYF

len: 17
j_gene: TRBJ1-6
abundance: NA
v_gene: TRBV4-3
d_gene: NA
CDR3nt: TGCGCCAGCAGCCAAGGAAGACCAGAGGAGTCCCAGGGACCCCTCCACTTT
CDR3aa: CASSQGRPEESQGPLHF

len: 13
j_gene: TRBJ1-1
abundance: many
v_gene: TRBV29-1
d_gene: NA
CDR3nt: TGCAGCGTTCTGGATCTTTCGAACACTGAAGCTTTCTTT
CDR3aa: CSVLDLSNTEAFF

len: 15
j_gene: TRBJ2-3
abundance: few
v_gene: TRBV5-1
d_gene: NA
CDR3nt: TGCGCCAGCAGCTTGGTTCCCGCCAGGGAGGATACGCAGTATTTT
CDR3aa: CASSLVPAREDTQYF

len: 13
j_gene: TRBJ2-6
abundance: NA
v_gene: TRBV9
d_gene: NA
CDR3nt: TGTGCCAGCTCCTACTCTGGGGCCAACGCCCTGACTTTC
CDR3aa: CASSYSGANALTF

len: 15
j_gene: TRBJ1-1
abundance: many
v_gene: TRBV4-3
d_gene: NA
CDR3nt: TGCGCCAGCAGCCTAAAACAGAGAATGAACACTGAAGCTTTCTTT
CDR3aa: CASSLKQRMNTEAFF

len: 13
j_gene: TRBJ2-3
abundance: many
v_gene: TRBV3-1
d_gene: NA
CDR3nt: TGTGCCAGCAGCCAAGAAGGTAGAGATACGCAGTATTTT
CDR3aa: CASSQEGRDTQYF